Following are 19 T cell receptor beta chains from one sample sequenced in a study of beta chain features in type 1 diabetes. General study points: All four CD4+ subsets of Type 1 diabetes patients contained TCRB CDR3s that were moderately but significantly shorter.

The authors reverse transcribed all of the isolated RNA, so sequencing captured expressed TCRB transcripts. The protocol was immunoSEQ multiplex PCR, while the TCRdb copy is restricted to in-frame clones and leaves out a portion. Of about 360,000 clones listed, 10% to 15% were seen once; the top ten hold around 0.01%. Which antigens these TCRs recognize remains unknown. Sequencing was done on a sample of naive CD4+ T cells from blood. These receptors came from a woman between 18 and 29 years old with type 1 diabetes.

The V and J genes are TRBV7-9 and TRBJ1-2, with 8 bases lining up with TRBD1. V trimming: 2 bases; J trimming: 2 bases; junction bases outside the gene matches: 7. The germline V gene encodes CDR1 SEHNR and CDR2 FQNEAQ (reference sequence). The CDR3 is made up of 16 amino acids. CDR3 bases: TGTGCCAGCAGCTTACCGGGGACAGGAGCCAACTATGGCTACACCTTC. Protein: CASSLPGTGANYGYTF.

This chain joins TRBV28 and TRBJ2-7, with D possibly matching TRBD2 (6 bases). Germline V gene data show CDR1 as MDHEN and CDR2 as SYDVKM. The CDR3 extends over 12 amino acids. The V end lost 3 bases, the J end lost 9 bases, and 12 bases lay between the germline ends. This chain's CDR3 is CASSFSGGTQYF. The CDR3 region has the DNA TGTGCCAGCAGTTTCAGTGGCGGGACGCAGTACTTC.

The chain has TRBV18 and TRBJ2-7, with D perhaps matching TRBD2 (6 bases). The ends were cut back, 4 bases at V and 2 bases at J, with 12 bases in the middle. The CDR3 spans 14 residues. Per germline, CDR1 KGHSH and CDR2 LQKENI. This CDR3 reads CASSRGVPAYEQYF. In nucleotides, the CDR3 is TGTGCCAGCTCACGGGGGGTACCAGCCTACGAGCAGTACTTC.

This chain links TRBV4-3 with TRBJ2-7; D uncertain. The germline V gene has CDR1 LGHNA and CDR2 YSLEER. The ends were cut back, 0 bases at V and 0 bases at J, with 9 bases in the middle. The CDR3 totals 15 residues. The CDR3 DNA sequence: TGCGCCAGCAGCCAAGATGCGCGGAACTCCTACGAGCAGTACTTC. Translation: CASSQDARNSYEQYF.

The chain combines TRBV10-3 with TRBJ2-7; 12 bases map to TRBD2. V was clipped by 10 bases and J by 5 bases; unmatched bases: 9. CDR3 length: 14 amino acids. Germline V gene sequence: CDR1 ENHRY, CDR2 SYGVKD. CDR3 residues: CATQTLAGGDEQYF. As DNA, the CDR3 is TGTGCCACCCAGACTCTAGCGGGAGGGGACGAGCAGTACTTC.

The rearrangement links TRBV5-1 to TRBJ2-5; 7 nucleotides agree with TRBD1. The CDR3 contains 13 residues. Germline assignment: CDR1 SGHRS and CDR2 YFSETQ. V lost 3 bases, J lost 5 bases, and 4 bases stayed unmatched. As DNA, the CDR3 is TGCGCCAGCAGCTCGGGACAGAGGGAGACCCAGTACTTC. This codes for CASSSGQRETQYF.

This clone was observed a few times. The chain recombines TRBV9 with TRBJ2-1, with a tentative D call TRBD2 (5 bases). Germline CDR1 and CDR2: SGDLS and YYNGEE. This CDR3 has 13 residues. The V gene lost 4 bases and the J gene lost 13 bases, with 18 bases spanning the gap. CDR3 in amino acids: CASSPGYREGQFF. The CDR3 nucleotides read TGTGCCAGCAGCCCCGGATACAGAGAGGGACAGTTCTTC.

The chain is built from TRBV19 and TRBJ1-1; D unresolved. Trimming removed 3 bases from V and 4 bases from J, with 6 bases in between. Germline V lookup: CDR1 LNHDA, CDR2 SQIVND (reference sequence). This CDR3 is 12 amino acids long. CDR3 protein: CASSMTGTEAFF. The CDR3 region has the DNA TGTGCCAGTAGTATGACGGGCACTGAAGCTTTCTTT.

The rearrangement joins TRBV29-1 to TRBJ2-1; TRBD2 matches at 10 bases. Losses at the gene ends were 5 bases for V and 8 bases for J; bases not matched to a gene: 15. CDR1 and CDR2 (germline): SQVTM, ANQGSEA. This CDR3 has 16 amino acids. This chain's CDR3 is CSVQFWRSGGADEQFF. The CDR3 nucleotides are TGCAGCGTTCAGTTCTGGCGGAGCGGGGGGGCCGATGAGCAGTTCTTC.

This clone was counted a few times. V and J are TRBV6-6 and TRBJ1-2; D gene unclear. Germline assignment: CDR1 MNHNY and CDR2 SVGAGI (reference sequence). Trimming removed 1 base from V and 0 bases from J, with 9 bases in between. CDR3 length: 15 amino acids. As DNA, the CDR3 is TGTGCCAGCAGTTACTTGGTGACAACTAACTATGGCTACACCTTC. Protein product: CASSYLVTTNYGYTF.

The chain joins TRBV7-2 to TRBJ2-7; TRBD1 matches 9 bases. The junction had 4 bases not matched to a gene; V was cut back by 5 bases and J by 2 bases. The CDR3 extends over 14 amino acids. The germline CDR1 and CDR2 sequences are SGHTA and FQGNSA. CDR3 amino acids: CASSRGDRAYEQYF. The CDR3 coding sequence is TGTGCCAGCAGCCGCGGGGACAGGGCCTACGAGCAGTACTTC.

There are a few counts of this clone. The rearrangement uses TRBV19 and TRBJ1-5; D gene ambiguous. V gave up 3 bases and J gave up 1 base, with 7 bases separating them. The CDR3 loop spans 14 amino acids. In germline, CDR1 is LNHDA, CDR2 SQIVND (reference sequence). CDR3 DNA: TGTGCCAGTAGTATTAGCACCAGCAATCAGCCCCAGCATTTT. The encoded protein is CASSISTSNQPQHF. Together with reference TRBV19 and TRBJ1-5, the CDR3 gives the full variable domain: DGGITQSPKYLFRKEGQNVTLSCEQNLNHDAMYWYRQDPGQGLRLIYYSQIVNDFQKGDIAEGYSVSREKKESFPLTVTSAQKNPTAFYLCASSISTSNQPQHFGDGTRLSIL.

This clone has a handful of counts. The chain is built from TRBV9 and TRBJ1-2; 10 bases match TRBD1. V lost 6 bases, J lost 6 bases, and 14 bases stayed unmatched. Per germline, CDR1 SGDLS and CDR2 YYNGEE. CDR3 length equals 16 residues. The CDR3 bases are TGTGCCAGCACCATCAACCTAGACAGGGGGCAAGATGGCTACACCTTC. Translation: CASTINLDRGQDGYTF.

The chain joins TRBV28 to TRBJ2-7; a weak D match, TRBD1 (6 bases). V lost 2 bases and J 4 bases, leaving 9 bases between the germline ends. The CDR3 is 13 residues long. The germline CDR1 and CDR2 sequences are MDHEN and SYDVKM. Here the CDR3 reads CASSLDRPYEQYF. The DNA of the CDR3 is TGTGCCAGCAGTTTAGACAGGCCTTACGAGCAGTACTTC.

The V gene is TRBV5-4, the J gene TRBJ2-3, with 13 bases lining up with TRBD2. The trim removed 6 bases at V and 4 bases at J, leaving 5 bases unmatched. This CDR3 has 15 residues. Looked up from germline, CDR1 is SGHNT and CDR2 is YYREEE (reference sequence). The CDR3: CASNLLAGGPDTQYF. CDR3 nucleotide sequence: TGTGCCAGCAACCTACTAGCGGGGGGGCCAGATACGCAGTATTTT.

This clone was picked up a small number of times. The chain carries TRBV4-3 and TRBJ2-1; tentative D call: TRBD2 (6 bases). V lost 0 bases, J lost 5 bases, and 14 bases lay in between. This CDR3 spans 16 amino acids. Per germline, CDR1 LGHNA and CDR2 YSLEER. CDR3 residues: CASSQDVSAGNNEQFF. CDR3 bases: TGCGCCAGCAGCCAAGACGTCTCGGCGGGGAACAATGAGCAGTTCTTC.

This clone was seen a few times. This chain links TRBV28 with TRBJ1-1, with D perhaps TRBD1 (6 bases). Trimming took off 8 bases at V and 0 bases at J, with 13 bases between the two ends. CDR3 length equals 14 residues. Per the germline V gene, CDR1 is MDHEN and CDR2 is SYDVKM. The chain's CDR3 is CASVQGRVNTEAFF. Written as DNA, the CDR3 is TGTGCCAGCGTCCAGGGGAGGGTGAACACTGAAGCTTTCTTT.

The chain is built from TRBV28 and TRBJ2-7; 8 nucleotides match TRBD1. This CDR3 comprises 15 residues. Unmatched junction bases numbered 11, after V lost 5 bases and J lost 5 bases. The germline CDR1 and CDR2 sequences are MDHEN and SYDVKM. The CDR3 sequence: CASSPSGGGLDEQYF. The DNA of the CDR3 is TGTGCCAGCAGTCCCTCAGGGGGCGGGTTAGACGAGCAGTACTTC.

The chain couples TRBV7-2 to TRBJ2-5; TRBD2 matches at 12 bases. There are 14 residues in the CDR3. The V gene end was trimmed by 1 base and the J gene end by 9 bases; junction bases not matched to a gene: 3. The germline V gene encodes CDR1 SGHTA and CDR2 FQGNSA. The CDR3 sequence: CASSLEASGGAQYF. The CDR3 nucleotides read TGTGCCAGCAGCTTAGAGGCTAGCGGGGGGGCCCAGTACTTC.